What follows are 27 T cell receptor beta chains derived from one specimen sequenced in a study of cytomegalovirus exposure and HLA in healthy donors. The PCR ran on 60 Vbeta and 13 Jbeta primers. TCRdb's table, derived via immunoSEQ multiplex PCR, lists solely in-frame clones and lacks some. The sample carries around 160,000 clones, 78% recorded once. The sequenced material came from PBMCs. The origin of the receptors is a male donor in good health and CMV-seronegative.

The chain is built from TRBV6-4 and TRBJ2-3; 8 bases agree with TRBD2. The V segment lost 8 bases and the J segment 6 bases; nucleotides outside the gene matches: 13. The length of the CDR3 is 15 residues. Germline CDR1 MRHNA, CDR2 SNTAGT. CDR3 sequence reads: CASSPGGPGGDTQYF. The DNA for the CDR3 is TGTGCCAGCTCCCCGGGAGGGCCAGGAGGTGATACGCAGTATTTT.

V usage is TRBV5-4 and J usage is TRBJ2-4, with D tentatively TRBD2 (6 bases). V was cut by 3 bases and J by 5 bases, with 9 bases left in between. This CDR3 is built from 13 residues. Germline V gene data show CDR1 as SGHNT and CDR2 as YYREEE (reference sequence). The CDR3 sequence is CASSSGLENIQYF. The CDR3 bases are TGTGCCAGCAGCTCGGGACTCGAAAACATTCAGTACTTC.

The rearrangement links TRBV4-3 to TRBJ1-1, with D possibly being TRBD1 (5 bases). V lost 0 bases to trimming and J lost 8 bases, with 16 bases between them. The CDR3 loop spans 15 amino acids. Germline loops: CDR1 LGHNA, CDR2 YSLEER. The CDR3 DNA reads as TGCGCCAGCAGCCAAGAACCTTGGGGGACTGGAGAAGCTTTCTTT. Encoded protein: CASSQEPWGTGEAFF.

The chain has TRBV7-9 and TRBJ1-6; 8 bases match TRBD1. Germline lookup yields CDR1 SEHNR and CDR2 FQNEAQ (reference sequence). This CDR3 contains 16 residues. V lost 5 bases and J lost 0; bases outside the gene matches: 3. CDR3 nucleotide sequence: TGTGCCAGCAGCGGACAGGGAAGCTCCTATAATTCACCCCTCCACTTT. Translation gives CASSGQGSSYNSPLHF.

CDR3 sequence reads: CASSGRRLAGGEQYF. The CDR3 coding sequence is TGTGCCAGCAGCGGCAGACGGCTAGCGGGAGGCGAGCAGTACTTC. The V and J genes are TRBV7-2 and TRBJ2-5, with 11 positions matching TRBD2. The J call may be wrong; the DNA end is better matched by TRBJ2-7. The CDR3 covers 15 residues. From germline, CDR1 is SGHTA and CDR2 FQGNSA.

The chain employs TRBV6-6 and TRBJ1-2; 9 bases line up with TRBD1. Germline CDR1 reads MNHNY; CDR2 reads SVGAGI (reference sequence). CDR3 length equals 16 residues. Trimming took 7 bases from V and 10 from J; bases not matched to a gene: 19. The CDR3 is CASTTLGQGIGRDYTF. The CDR3 DNA is TGTGCCAGCACGACTCTCGGACAGGGGATAGGGAGGGACTACACCTTC.

The sample holds one count of this clone. This chain links TRBV6-6 with TRBJ2-1; 10 nucleotides agree with TRBD2. V was clipped by 6 bases and J by 9 bases; unmatched bases: 8. Germline lookup yields CDR1 MNHNY and CDR2 SVGAGI (reference sequence). The CDR3 has 14 residues. The CDR3 DNA sequence: TGTGCCAGCAGCAGCGGGAGGGCCATTTCTGAGCAGTTCTTC. Translated: CASSSGRAISEQFF.

This chain joins TRBV5-6 and TRBJ1-5; possible D gene TRBD1, 6 bases. The CDR3 extends over 14 amino acids. V lost 1 base and J 2 bases, leaving 7 bases between the germline ends. Germline V gives CDR1 SGHDT, CDR2 YYEEEE. CDR3: CASSLSGGNQPQHF. In nucleotides, the CDR3 is TGTGCCAGCAGCTTGTCAGGGGGCAATCAGCCCCAGCATTTT.

The chain has TRBV5-1 and TRBJ2-2, with D possibly matching TRBD1 (5 bases). Germline CDR1 and CDR2: SGHRS and YFSETQ. V lost 0 bases, J lost 1 base, and 7 bases lay in between. This CDR3 spans 15 amino acids. The CDR3 nucleotides are TGCGCCAGCAGCTTGGGACAGAGGAACACCGGGGAGCTGTTTTTT. Encoded protein: CASSLGQRNTGELFF.

The chain employs TRBV7-2 and TRBJ1-2, with 10 bases fitting TRBD1. CDR3 size: 14 residues. V shed 4 bases and J 10 bases; nucleotides not matched to a gene: 9. Germline V gene sequence: CDR1 SGHTA, CDR2 FQGNSA. The CDR3 protein is CASSSSRDRGVYTF. DNA for the CDR3: TGTGCCAGCAGCTCCTCCCGGGACAGGGGTGTCTACACCTTC.

The chain recombines TRBV5-6 with TRBJ1-3; D is uncertain. The CDR3 runs to 16 residues. Germline V gene data show CDR1 as SGHDT and CDR2 as YYEEEE. Trimming pared 3 bases from V and 0 bases from J, leaving 13 bases between. CDR3 loop: CASSYGTASSGNTIYF. As DNA, the CDR3 is TGTGCCAGCAGCTACGGCACAGCAAGCTCTGGAAACACCATATATTTT.

The rearrangement joins TRBV7-3 to TRBJ1-1; D perhaps matches TRBD1 (5 bases). V was cut by 5 bases and J by 6 bases, with 19 bases left in between. This CDR3 comprises 15 residues. Germline CDR1 SGHTA, CDR2 FQGTGA. The CDR3 DNA is TGTGCCAGCAGCACTCGGGCCGGGGGGAGCGCTGAAGCTTTCTTT. Translation gives CASSTRAGGSAEAFF.

The rearrangement links TRBV7-9 to TRBJ1-2, with D possibly being TRBD1 (6 bases). CDR1 SEHNR and CDR2 FQNEAQ come from the germline V gene (reference sequence). CDR3 size: 16 residues. Trimming removed 1 base at V and 4 bases at J, with 16 bases between. CDR3 sequence (DNA): TGTGCCAGCAGCTTAGACGGACAGCGGAGTACCTATGGCTACACCTTC. This encodes CASSLDGQRSTYGYTF.

The CDR3 sequence: CASSPSSNSPLHF. As DNA, the CDR3 is TGTGCCAGCTCACCTAGCTCAAATTCACCCCTCCACTTT. The genes are TRBV18 and TRBJ1-6, with D unresolved. The V end lost 3 bases, the J end lost 7 bases, and 7 bases lay between the germline ends. The CDR3 spans 13 residues. Germline values: CDR1 KGHSH, CDR2 LQKENI.

This chain uses TRBV4-3 with TRBJ1-1; perhaps TRBD1 as D (6 bases). Deletions cut 6 bases from V and 6 bases from J, with 14 bases between. The CDR3 has 13 amino acids. Germline loops: CDR1 LGHNA, CDR2 YSLEER. The CDR3 is CASRETGSPEAFF. CDR3 DNA: TGCGCCAGCAGGGAAACAGGGTCCCCTGAAGCTTTCTTT.

The V gene is TRBV21-1, the J gene TRBJ2-2; TRBD2 is the table's D call, not checked against the DNA. TRBV21-1 is reported as a pseudogene. The CDR3 contains 16 residues. The chain's CDR3 is CASSTSGTTGPEELFF. The CDR3 nucleotides are TGTGCCAGCAGCACCTCCGGGACTACGGGGCCGGAGGAGCTGTTTTTT.

The chain is built from TRBV29-1 and TRBJ2-3, with D maybe TRBD2 (6 bases). The CDR3 covers 15 residues. The V end lost 4 bases, the J end lost 2 bases, and 16 bases lay between the germline ends. Germline-derived CDR1 and CDR2 are SQVTM and ANQGSEA. In nucleotides, the CDR3 is TGCAGCGTTGCCATCCGTAGCGGAGACACAGATACGCAGTATTTT. This encodes CSVAIRSGDTDTQYF.

J is TRBJ1-2 and V is TRBV19; D is perhaps TRBD1 (5 bases). Germline CDR1 and CDR2: LNHDA and SQIVND (reference sequence). CDR3 length equals 14 residues. The ends were cut back, 7 bases at V and 7 bases at J, with 19 bases in the middle. Here the CDR3 DNA reads TGTGCCAGTAAACACAGGTCATCGGCGATTGGCTACACCTTC. As protein: CASKHRSSAIGYTF. The full variable domain, completed using reference TRBV19 and TRBJ1-2, is DGGITQSPKYLFRKEGQNVTLSCEQNLNHDAMYWYRQDPGQGLRLIYYSQIVNDFQKGDIAEGYSVSREKKESFPLTVTSAQKNPTAFYLCASKHRSSAIGYTFGSGTRLTVV.

This clone came up a few times. The chain employs TRBV4-1 and TRBJ2-1; 8 bases match TRBD2. The CDR3 has 14 amino acids. CDR1 and CDR2 from the germline V gene are MGHRA and YSYEKL. Losses at the gene ends were 1 base for V and 7 bases for J; bases not matched to a gene: 3. CDR3 bases: TGCGCCAGCAGCCAAGTCGGGGGGGGAAATGAGCAGTTCTTC. Amino acids: CASSQVGGGNEQFF.

This clone was seen only a few times. The V gene is TRBV11-2, the J gene TRBJ1-6, with 7 positions matching TRBD1. Germline V CDR1 and CDR2: SGHAT, FQNNGV. This CDR3 has 18 residues. With 3 bases clipped from V and 7 bases from J, the junction kept 15 bases outside the gene matches. The CDR3 sequence is CASSFGFWDSDLNSPLHF. CDR3 nucleotide sequence: TGTGCCAGCAGCTTCGGATTCTGGGACAGCGACTTAAATTCACCCCTCCACTTT.

This clone has a handful of counts. V is TRBV6-5 and J is TRBJ1-4; 9 bases map to TRBD1. The CDR3 spans 15 residues. Trimming cost V 5 bases and J 8 bases; bases outside gene matches: 9. Per germline, CDR1 MNHEY and CDR2 SVGAGI. CDR3: CASSRGGTGREKLFF. CDR3 DNA: TGTGCCAGCAGTCGTGGGGGGACAGGGAGGGAAAAACTGTTTTTT.

This clone has only a few counts. V usage is TRBV6-1 and J usage is TRBJ2-1; tentative D call: TRBD2 (6 bases). V was pared by 3 bases and J by 7 bases, with 7 bases between. Germline V CDR1 and CDR2: MNHNS, SASEGT. The CDR3 sequence is 12 residues long. CDR3 amino acids: CASSEGGNEQFF. The CDR3 coding sequence is TGTGCCAGCAGTGAGGGGGGAAATGAGCAGTTCTTC.

This clone has just a few counts. The genes are TRBV5-4 and TRBJ2-7, with unresolved D. CDR3 length equals 13 residues. Trimming stripped 1 base from V and 0 bases from J, with 5 bases between. Germline V lookup: CDR1 SGHNT, CDR2 YYREEE (reference sequence). Written as DNA, the CDR3 is TGTGCCAGCAGCTTGAAGAGCTCCTACGAGCAGTACTTC. Its translation is CASSLKSSYEQYF.

This clone appeared a single time. The V call is TRBV2, the J call TRBJ1-5; D not resolved. V was clipped by 11 bases and J by 1 base, with 6 bases between them. This CDR3 region has 11 residues. The germline CDR1 and CDR2 sequences are SNHLY and FYNNEI. The CDR3 sequence: CAAGSNQPQHF. In nucleotides, the CDR3 is TGTGCCGCAGGAAGCAATCAGCCCCAGCATTTT.

The J gene is TRBJ2-1, the V gene TRBV12-5; D is perhaps TRBD2 (7 bases). Per germline, CDR1 LGHNT and CDR2 FRNRAP. V was cut by 6 bases and J by 7 bases, with 19 bases left in between. CDR3 size: 15 residues. The CDR3 coding sequence is TGTGCTAGTGGCTCCCGGGCGGGGGCCTTGAATGAGCAGTTCTTC. Translated, it gives CASGSRAGALNEQFF. Full variable domain (outside the CDR3, taken from reference TRBV12-5 and TRBJ2-1): DARVTQTPRHKVTEMGQEVTMRCQPILGHNTVFWYRQTMMQGLELLAYFRNRAPLDDSGMPKDRFSAEMPDATLATLKIQPSEPRDSAVYFCASGSRAGALNEQFFGPGTRLTVL.

V usage is TRBV7-2 and J usage is TRBJ2-5; 9 bases are a match to TRBD1. J lost 5 bases, V lost 6 bases, and 13 bases had no gene match. Germline CDR1 reads SGHTA; CDR2 reads FQGNSA. The CDR3 runs to 16 residues. CDR3 in amino acids: CASSFSPGQGWETQYF. As DNA, the CDR3 is TGTGCCAGCAGTTTCTCGCCGGGACAGGGTTGGGAGACCCAGTACTTC.

The chain couples TRBV7-9 to TRBJ1-5; no definite D call. Germline V gene lookup returns CDR1 SEHNR and CDR2 FQNEAQ (reference sequence). The CDR3 extends over 16 amino acids. Deletions cut 6 bases from V and 4 bases from J, with 19 bases between. DNA for the CDR3: TGTGCCAGCAGTGACCCCTATGGGCCGCTGAATCAGCCCCAGCATTTT. Its translation is CASSDPYGPLNQPQHF. Filled out from reference TRBV7-9 and TRBJ1-5, the complete variable domain reads DTGVSQNPRHKITKRGQNVTFRCDPISEHNRLYWYRQTLGQGPEFLTYFQNEAQLEKSRLLSDRFSAERPKGSFSTLEIQRTEQGDSAMYLCASSDPYGPLNQPQHFGDGTRLSIL.